Below are 16 T cell receptor beta chains sequenced from a single sample in a study of shared clonotypes between healthy human individuals. The table came from immunoSEQ multiplex PCR; TCRdb's copy has only in-frame clones and leaves some out. The sample shows roughly 2,500,000 clones, approximately 93% of them seen only once. Sequences were obtained from naive CD4+ T cells from PBMCs. Sample subset: CD45RA+ positively selected. These receptors originate from a man between 18 and 29 years old in good health. Some clones in this sample may be carry-over from other donors' samples.

The chain is built from TRBV20-1 and TRBJ1-1; no clear D gene. V gave up 5 bases and J gave up 8 bases, with 12 bases separating them. Germline V lookup: CDR1 DFQATT, CDR2 SNEGSKA (reference sequence). The CDR3 runs to 11 residues. CDR3 loop: CSAVPGSEAFF. In DNA, the CDR3 is TGCAGTGCTGTTCCGGGCTCCGAAGCTTTCTTT.

The V gene is TRBV28, the J gene TRBJ2-2; 8 nucleotides match TRBD1. The CDR3 totals 14 residues. Trimming took 6 bases from V and 6 from J; bases not matched to a gene: 6. Germline values: CDR1 MDHEN, CDR2 SYDVKM. The CDR3 is CASRRTGLSGELFF. The CDR3 coding sequence is TGTGCCAGCAGACGGACAGGGCTTTCCGGGGAGCTGTTTTTT.

The gene calls are TRBV19 and TRBJ1-4, with TRBD1 matching over 7 bases. Germline CDR1 reads LNHDA; CDR2 reads SQIVND (reference sequence). V lost 5 bases, J lost 8 bases, and 8 bases stayed unmatched. This CDR3 comprises 14 residues. CDR3 nucleotides: TGTGCCAGTAGTGTCCGACAGGGCGGAGAAAAACTGTTTTTT. It codes for CASSVRQGGEKLFF.

The chain has TRBV10-2 and TRBJ1-1; 9 bases match TRBD1. V lost 6 bases, J lost 6 bases, and 11 bases stayed unmatched. The germline gives CDR1 WSHSY, CDR2 SAAADI. The CDR3 contains 15 residues. The CDR3 loop is CASSEDGTGTAEAFF. In nucleotides, the CDR3 is TGCGCCAGCAGCGAGGACGGGACAGGGACGGCTGAAGCTTTCTTT.

The J gene is TRBJ2-3, the V gene TRBV7-8; no reliable D call. Trimming removed 0 bases at V and 1 base at J, with 8 bases between. CDR1 is SGHVS and CDR2 is FQNEAQ in the germline V gene. The CDR3 covers 15 residues. CDR3 amino acids: CASSLARFGTDTQYF. The CDR3 region has the DNA TGTGCCAGCAGCTTAGCTAGGTTCGGCACAGATACGCAGTATTTT.

The J gene is TRBJ2-7, the V gene TRBV5-1, with 7 bases aligning to TRBD2. V lost 6 bases, J lost 5 bases, and 8 bases stayed unmatched. This CDR3 comprises 13 residues. The germline gives CDR1 SGHRS, CDR2 YFSETQ. The CDR3 sequence: CASTREGLDEQYF. The CDR3 region has the DNA TGCGCCAGCACAAGGGAGGGCCTCGACGAGCAGTACTTC.

This clone was seen once. The chain combines TRBV28 with TRBJ2-2; no definite D call. CDR1 is MDHEN, CDR2 SYDVKM, per germline. The germline V and J ends were trimmed by 6 bases and 5 bases, with 10 bases remaining between them. The CDR3 totals 13 residues. CDR3: CASSPEPTGELFF. The CDR3 DNA follows: TGTGCCAGCAGCCCTGAACCTACCGGGGAGCTGTTTTTT.

The rearrangement uses TRBV18 and TRBJ2-3, with TRBD2 matching 8 bases. CDR3 length: 16 residues. Trimming at V came to 2 bases and at J to 8 bases, leaving 12 bases not matched to a gene. CDR1 is KGHSH, CDR2 LQKENI, per germline. CDR3 bases: TGTGCCAGCTCACCATTAGCGGGACCTAGTAGGGGTACGCAGTATTTT. Residues: CASSPLAGPSRGTQYF.

The rearrangement joins TRBV2 to TRBJ2-3; 11 nucleotides align to TRBD2. The junction had 5 bases not matched to a gene; V was cut back by 0 bases and J by 0 bases. Germline loops: CDR1 SNHLY, CDR2 FYNNEI. The CDR3 runs to 18 residues. CDR3: CASSEALVAGGSTDTQYF. The CDR3, as DNA: TGTGCCAGCAGTGAAGCATTAGTAGCGGGGGGGAGCACAGATACGCAGTATTTT.

This chain links TRBV28 with TRBJ2-5, with D possibly TRBD2 on 6 matching bases. The CDR3 covers 12 residues. The V gene lost 5 bases and the J gene lost 6 bases, with 10 bases spanning the gap. Germline V gene data show CDR1 as MDHEN and CDR2 as SYDVKM. The CDR3 protein is CASSPRGKTQYF. In DNA form, the CDR3 reads TGTGCCAGCAGTCCTCGGGGGAAGACCCAGTACTTC.

The chain combines TRBV4-1 with TRBJ1-2; D is perhaps TRBD1 (6 bases). Germline V CDR1 and CDR2: MGHRA, YSYEKL. V lost 0 bases, J lost 12 bases, and 17 bases lay in between. CDR3 size: 14 residues. The CDR3 sequence is CASSQELRGRNNTF. The CDR3 coding sequence is TGCGCCAGCAGCCAAGAACTGCGGGGGCGAAACAACACCTTC.

This sequence joins TRBV29-1 and TRBJ1-1; D is unclear. This CDR3 comprises 13 residues. Germline CDR1 and CDR2: SQVTM and ANQGSEA. V gave up 0 bases and J gave up 1 base, with 6 bases separating them. CDR3 in amino acids: CSVEDRPNTEAFF. Here the CDR3 DNA reads TGCAGCGTTGAAGATCGACCGAACACTGAAGCTTTCTTT.

The chain joins TRBV11-3 to TRBJ2-5; either TRBD1 or TRBD2 may supply D (5 bases each). Trimming pared 1 base from V and 2 bases from J, leaving 20 bases between. Germline CDR1 is SGHNT and CDR2 is YENEEA. The CDR3 loop spans 18 amino acids. Here the CDR3 reads CASSLGGRAGSAQETQYF. In DNA, the CDR3 is TGTGCCAGCAGCTTAGGTGGCAGGGCTGGGAGTGCGCAAGAGACCCAGTACTTC.

The J gene is TRBJ1-6, the V gene TRBV5-6; the D is unclear. The CDR3 runs to 18 residues. V was pared by 3 bases and J by 0 bases, with 16 bases between. Germline values: CDR1 SGHDT, CDR2 YYEEEE. In DNA, the CDR3 is TGTGCCAGCAGCTCGGTGGGTCTGCCTATCTCCTATAATTCACCCCTCCACTTT. Amino acids: CASSSVGLPISYNSPLHF.

Notes on this clone: This CDR3 is also generated by other DNA sequences in the sample. The rearrangement links TRBV9 to TRBJ2-1, with a weak D call TRBD1 (6 bases). The germline V gene has CDR1 SGDLS and CDR2 YYNGEE. The length of the CDR3 is 15 residues. V lost 2 bases to trimming and J lost 4 bases, with 13 bases between them. The CDR3 here is CASSVRTGSYNEQFF. CDR3 DNA: TGTGCCAGCAGCGTTCGAACAGGGTCTTACAATGAGCAGTTCTTC.

V is TRBV7-9 and J is TRBJ2-3; 7 nucleotides align to TRBD2. Per germline, CDR1 SEHNR and CDR2 FQNEAQ (reference sequence). This CDR3 contains 17 residues. V lost 1 base to trimming and J lost 6 bases; unmatched junction nucleotides: 13. Here the CDR3 reads CASSLGPPGGSMDTQYF. The CDR3 DNA sequence: TGTGCCAGCAGCTTAGGCCCACCTGGCGGGAGCATGGATACGCAGTATTTT. Variable domain in full (rest from reference TRBV7-9 and TRBJ2-3): DTGVSQNPRHKITKRGQNVTFRCDPISEHNRLYWYRQTLGQGPEFLTYFQNEAQLEKSRLLSDRFSAERPKGSFSTLEIQRTEQGDSAMYLCASSLGPPGGSMDTQYFGPGTRLTVL.